This TCR beta chain comes out of a study of PD-1 blockade in classical Hodgkin lymphoma. Study-wide background: Every 2 weeks, patients had 3 mg/kg nivolumab intravenously. Findings and limits, study-wide: Baseline diversity resembling that of newly diagnosed patients was seen in complete responders. It was reported that newly diagnosed patients had less baseline TCR diversity than healthy donors.

CDR3 length: 12 amino acids. Trimming took 9 bases from V and 5 from J, leaving 10 bases between them. Per germline, CDR1 LNHDA and CDR2 SQIVND (reference sequence). Time point given: cycle 4 day 1 (C4D1), after more than 5 weeks of nivolumab. Each and every patient relapsed after autologous stem cell transplantation, and patients got differing brentuximab vedotin exposure. Thawed PBMCs yielded CD4+ T cells through magnetic negative selection. Progressive disease, partial response or complete response was each patient's best response. As regards this clone: Its target is not known.

Profiling relied on immunoSEQ multiplex PCR, and the TCRdb table lists in-frame clones only, not all of them. The sample lists some 17,000 clones, around 79% occurring once. This chain joins TRBV19 and TRBJ1-4, with D unresolved. The sample here was CD4+ T cells from blood, taken before the fourth cycle of nivolumab. The sequence came from a human donor with classical Hodgkin lymphoma. This CDR3 reads CASREYNEKLFF. Written as DNA, the CDR3 is TGTGCCAGCAGAGAATACAATGAAAAACTGTTTTTT.